This T cell receptor beta chain appears in the sequencing data of a study of blood T cells in healthy people across ages. Findings and caveats of the study: Without sorted subsets, naive and antigen-experienced compartments could not be conclusively compared.

A remark on this clonotype: Its antigen is not known.

No fewer than 6 million PBMCs went into each sample. Per sample, no less than 6 micrograms of total RNA were extracted. Primed by a sample-barcoded 5' primer and a J-beta primer mix, a second PCR proceeded for about 6 to 11 cycles. Each cDNA was tagged by a template-switch adaptor containing 12 random nucleotides. TCRdb fed the 5' RACE reads into MiXCR, producing one record per CDR3 protein. The sample has 1.5 million to 2 million distinct CDR3 sequences; about 32% are singletons. Trimming stripped 0 bases from V and 5 bases from J, with 11 bases between. This CDR3 spans 14 amino acids. The germline V gene has CDR1 SGHRS and CDR2 YFSETQ.

The TCR comes from a woman aged 30 to 39 in good health. The chain has TRBV5-1 and TRBJ2-5; weak D call: TRBD2 (7 bases). Sample: blood. CDR3: CASSLEGGPETQYF. DNA of the CDR3: TGCGCCAGCAGCTTGGAGGGGGGGCCGGAGACCCAGTACTTC.